This passage covers 18 T cell receptor beta chains from one sample sequenced in a study of spatial heterogeneity in lung cancer (dated by TCRdb to between 2018 and 2020). Library preparation employed 5' RACE. The data were produced on a NextSeq 500. TCRdb reanalyzed the raw reads on its own, using fastp at Q25 for trimming and MiXCR for clone calling, and kept in-frame beta chains. Each entry is one CDR3 protein sequence, shown with its most common DNA and genes. This sample gives 2,000 to 2,500 distinct CDR3 sequences in total; 12% of them show up just once. In total, the top ten clones hold 20% to 25% of the sample. This specimen's time point label, per the study, means: sample taken at primary tumor resection. Without any cell sorting, TCR sequencing was performed on whole RNA extracted either from tumor and nontumor lung tissue or from cryopreserved PBMC samples. The source material was normal lung tissue next to the tumor, sampled at surgery. The receptor source for this set is a male donor with early-stage non-small cell lung cancer.

This clonotype is judged medium-sized. The V gene is TRBV27, the J gene TRBJ2-3; 11 nucleotides match TRBD2. J lost 5 bases, V lost 5 bases, and 6 bases had no gene match. Germline values: CDR1 MNHEY, CDR2 SMNVEV (reference sequence). CDR3 length equals 15 residues. The DNA of the CDR3 is TGTGCCAGCAGTCGCGGGGGACTAGCGGTAGATACGCAGTATTTT. It is translated as CASSRGGLAVDTQYF.

This clonotype is classed as large. The V call is TRBV27, the J call TRBJ2-1; TRBD2 matches at 8 bases. Germline V gene sequence: CDR1 MNHEY, CDR2 SMNVEV (reference sequence). Losses at the gene ends were 5 bases for V and 3 bases for J; bases not matched to a gene: 6. The CDR3 contains 15 residues. This CDR3 is CASSPNSGNYNEQFF. CDR3 nucleotides: TGTGCCAGCAGTCCTAATAGCGGGAACTACAATGAGCAGTTCTTC.

Within the sample, this clonotype is medium-sized. The chain recombines TRBV7-9 with TRBJ1-3; the D is unclear. This CDR3 region has 12 residues. V was cut by 5 bases and J by 3 bases, with 5 bases left in between. Germline V gene lookup returns CDR1 SEHNR and CDR2 FQNEAQ (reference sequence). CDR3 DNA sequence: TGTGCCAGCAGCCCCCATGGAAACACCATATATTTT. This gives the protein CASSPHGNTIYF.

By sample fraction, this clonotype is medium-sized. The V and J genes are TRBV7-8 and TRBJ2-7; either TRBD1 or TRBD2 may supply D (6 bases each). The V end lost 2 bases, the J end lost 6 bases, and 14 bases lay between the germline ends. This CDR3 contains 14 residues. Germline lookup yields CDR1 SGHVS and CDR2 FQNEAQ. Written as DNA, the CDR3 is TGTGCCAGCAGCTTACGGGGGCCGTCCAGCGAGCAGTACTTC. Protein sequence: CASSLRGPSSEQYF.

This clonotype is termed medium-sized. The chain carries TRBV11-1 and TRBJ2-2; D not resolved. The CDR3 is made up of 16 amino acids. Germline V gene lookup returns CDR1 SGHAT and CDR2 FQDESV (reference sequence). With 5 bases removed from V and 0 bases from J, the gap between germline ends came to 13 bases. The CDR3 nucleotides are TGTGCCAGCAGCGATCCAGGACGGGCGAACACCGGGGAGCTGTTTTTT. Its protein product is CASSDPGRANTGELFF.

This clonotype is judged medium-sized. The J gene is TRBJ2-7, the V gene TRBV28; TRBD1 might be the D (5 bases). CDR3 length equals 15 residues. Germline values: CDR1 MDHEN, CDR2 SYDVKM. V lost 4 bases to trimming and J lost 7 bases, with 20 bases between them. The CDR3 nucleotides read TGTGCCAGCAGTTCCGTTTGGCAGGGTGTAGGAGAGCAGTACTTC. Its translation is CASSSVWQGVGEQYF. Full variable domain (outside the CDR3, taken from reference TRBV28 and TRBJ2-7): DVKVTQSSRYLVKRTGEKVFLECVQDMDHENMFWYRQDPGLGLRLIYFSYDVKMKEKGDIPEGYSVSREKKERFSLILESASTNQTSMYLCASSSVWQGVGEQYFGPGTRLTVT.

In its sample, this clonotype was seen many times. V is TRBV7-9 and J is TRBJ2-4, with 13 bases matching TRBD2. In germline, CDR1 is SEHNR, CDR2 FQNEAQ (reference sequence). This CDR3 is 20 amino acids long. Germline trimming cut 5 bases from V and 2 bases from J; bases unmatched to any gene: 15. CDR3 in DNA: TGTGCCAGCAGCCCGACCTTACTAGCGGGGGGGCCGGTGACCAAAAACATTCAGTACTTC. Protein: CASSPTLLAGGPVTKNIQYF.

By frequency in the sample, this clonotype is medium-sized (0.01 to 0.1%). This chain connects TRBV5-1 to TRBJ2-1; tentative D call: TRBD1 (6 bases). CDR1 SGHRS and CDR2 YFSETQ come from the germline V gene. This CDR3 is 14 amino acids long. Deletions cut 3 bases from V and 8 bases from J, with 15 bases between. The CDR3 reads CASSSPGGGDEQFF. DNA for the CDR3: TGCGCCAGCAGCTCCCCAGGTGGGGGCGATGAGCAGTTCTTC.

This clonotype is labeled as medium-sized. V and J are TRBV29-1 and TRBJ2-1; D may be TRBD1 (7 bases). The CDR3 sequence is 15 residues long. The V gene's germline CDR1 is SQVTM and CDR2 ANQGSEA. V dropped 3 bases and J dropped 8 bases, with 20 bases sitting between them. In DNA form, the CDR3 reads TGCAGCGTTGAGGGGGGACAGTCCAATCTTTATGAGCAGTTCTTC. It is translated as CSVEGGQSNLYEQFF.

The genes are TRBV19 and TRBJ2-3, with D maybe TRBD2 (7 bases). CDR1 and CDR2 from the germline V gene are LNHDA and SQIVND (reference sequence). V gave up 2 bases and J gave up 5 bases, with 11 bases separating them. The CDR3 runs 14 residues. CDR3 nucleotide sequence: TGTGCCAGTAGTATATCCGGGGGGCAAGATACGCAGTATTTT. This translates into CASSISGGQDTQYF.

In its sample, this clonotype is medium-sized. The genes are TRBV7-6 and TRBJ2-7, with 9 nucleotides matching TRBD2. The CDR3 loop spans 15 amino acids. With 5 bases clipped from V and 1 base from J, the junction kept 6 bases outside the gene matches. Germline V gene data show CDR1 as SGHVS and CDR2 as FNYEAQ. This CDR3 is CASSTNLAGSYEQYF. The CDR3 coding sequence is TGTGCCAGCAGCACCAATCTAGCGGGATCCTACGAGCAGTACTTC.

CDR3 DNA sequence: TGTGCCAGCACAGGGAGCAATCAGCCCCAGCATTTT. Amino acid sequence: CASTGSNQPQHF. V and J are TRBV12-3 or TRBV12-4 and TRBJ1-5; perhaps TRBD1 as D (5 bases). CDR3 length: 12 residues. The V end was cut by 7 bases, the J end by 1 base, with 5 bases between.

This clonotype is categorized as medium-sized. The J gene is TRBJ1-2, the V gene TRBV5-1, with a possible D match to TRBD1 (6 bases). This CDR3 contains 13 residues. CDR1 and CDR2 from the germline V gene are SGHRS and YFSETQ. Trimming took 5 bases from V and 2 from J, leaving 10 bases between them. The DNA for the CDR3 is TGCGCCAGCAGGGTGGACAGAAACTATGGCTACACCTTC. Amino acid sequence: CASRVDRNYGYTF.

The chain is built from TRBV6-5 and TRBJ1-1, with 7 nucleotides matching TRBD1. V shed 2 bases and J 6 bases; nucleotides not matched to a gene: 3. Germline V gene sequence: CDR1 MNHEY, CDR2 SVGAGI. CDR3 length equals 13 residues. CDR3 in amino acids: CASSYQGVAEAFF. CDR3 bases: TGTGCCAGCAGTTACCAGGGGGTTGCTGAAGCTTTCTTT.

This clonotype is medium-sized (0.01 to 0.1%) in the sample. The chain employs TRBV3-1 and TRBJ2-3; D not certain. The germline V gene encodes CDR1 LGHDT and CDR2 YNNKEL (reference sequence). The CDR3 is 11 residues long. With 5 bases removed from V and 2 bases from J, the gap between germline ends came to 2 bases. The CDR3: CASSNTDTQYF. CDR3 DNA: TGTGCCAGCAGCAACACAGATACGCAGTATTTT.

Judged by abundance, this clonotype is medium-sized. CDR3 sequence (DNA): TGCAGCGTACGCCCAAAGCGGGAGGGCCCCTACGAGCAGTACTTC. Amino acids: CSVRPKREGPYEQYF. This chain connects TRBV29-1 to TRBJ2-7, with 10 bases identical to TRBD2. The trim removed 6 bases at V and 2 bases at J, leaving 10 bases unmatched. Germline loops: CDR1 SQVTM, CDR2 ANQGSEA. This CDR3 has 15 residues.

By proportion, this clonotype is medium-sized. This chain connects TRBV10-3 to TRBJ2-2; D not resolved. The germline V gene has CDR1 ENHRY and CDR2 SYGVKD. V was trimmed by 5 bases and J by 5 bases, leaving 6 bases between them. The CDR3 totals 12 residues. CDR3: CAISLGTGELFF. DNA for the CDR3: TGTGCCATCAGTCTAGGGACCGGGGAGCTGTTTTTT.

V gene TRBV3-1 combines with J gene TRBJ2-1; D is uncertain. The CDR3 loop spans 12 amino acids. With 5 bases removed from V and 6 bases from J, the gap between germline ends came to 8 bases. Germline V gene lookup returns CDR1 LGHDT and CDR2 YNNKEL (reference sequence). CDR3 nucleotide sequence: TGTGCCAGCAGCTTCACCGCCAATGAGCAGTTCTTC. This gives the protein CASSFTANEQFF.